This TCR beta chain derives from a study of T-cell reconstitution after alpha-beta-depleted transplantation in children. Points from the study as a whole: T-cell numbers and diversity, one year after transplant, stemmed largely from T cells that were newly produced. In some patients, recipient T cells and intrathymic progenitors surviving conditioning explained high day-60 diversity.

V was clipped by 8 bases and J by 6 bases; unmatched bases: 11. The CDR3 runs to 13 residues. Germline V lookup: CDR1 DFQATT, CDR2 SNEGSKA (reference sequence). The count of this clonotype is one. Its antigen is unidentified. Preparation of the TCRbeta library involved a method that used unique molecular identifiers. Each CDR3 protein gets one entry after TCRdb re-called the PCR reads with MiXCR. The sample includes about 240,000 distinct CDR3 sequences, over 20% of them seen just once. This clonotype was sampled from a girl aged 2-10 years with Fanconi anemia, due to receive a stem cell transplant. The sample was PBMCs, taken before TCRalphabeta/CD19-depleted stem cell transplant. The rearrangement uses TRBV20-1 and TRBJ2-7; 9 bases are a match to TRBD1. This CDR3 reads CSSSGTGFREQYF. CDR3 coding DNA: TGCAGTTCCTCCGGGACAGGGTTCCGCGAGCAGTACTTC.